This T cell receptor beta chain stems from a study of T cell repertoires in cytomegalovirus infection. About the study: The authors relied on CMV epitopes, both recently identified HLA-C-restricted and well-studied HLA-B-restricted. An indication of both CMV infection and matching HLA type came from public TCR beta signatures. Study-level results: Using cumulative public TCR beta family frequency, the authors identified those who carried CMV together with the relevant HLA. The ex vivo response was dominated by HLA-C-restricted CMV-specific TCR beta clonotypes.

V was pared by 6 bases and J by 3 bases, with 17 bases between. CDR3 length: 15 amino acids. The germline gives CDR1 MNHEY, CDR2 SVGAGI. This clonotype was found a few times. Its target is not known. Via MiXCR, TCRdb re-called the reads, giving one row per CDR3 protein. The profile shows roughly 990,000 distinct CDR3 sequences, 30% to 40% of them singletons. This TCR was sampled from a human donor in good health (CMV status not recorded). Some clones in this sample may be carry-over from other donors' samples. V and J are TRBV6-5 and TRBJ1-2; maybe TRBD1 (6 bases). The source was cultured CD8+ T cells from PBMCs, collected from culture after CMV antigen stimulation. This CDR3 reads CASSPTGGGHYGYTF. CDR3 DNA: TGTGCCAGCAGCCCGACCGGGGGGGGCCACTATGGCTACACCTTC.